These 18 T cell receptor beta chains originate from one sample sequenced in a study of blood T cell repertoires in COVID-19. TCRdb's copy holds only in-frame clones and misses some; the assay was immunoSEQ multiplex PCR. The sample carries some 300,000 clones, roughly 86% recorded once. Sequencing input: PBMCs or T cells enriched from blood (not recorded which). These receptors were collected from a woman in her forties or fifties who had been exposed to COVID-19.

The V call is TRBV5-4, the J call TRBJ2-3, with 8 bases lining up with TRBD2. Germline V gene data show CDR1 as SGHNT and CDR2 as YYREEE (reference sequence). J gave up 2 bases and V 4 bases, and 9 bases lay outside the gene matches. CDR3 size: 16 residues. The CDR3: CASSTGGTAITDTQYF. CDR3 coding DNA: TGTGCCAGCAGCACGGGGGGGACGGCGATCACAGATACGCAGTATTTT.

This chain connects TRBV20-1 to TRBJ1-5, with D possibly TRBD1 on 5 matching bases. Germline V gene data show CDR1 as DFQATT and CDR2 as SNEGSKA (reference sequence). V was pared by 3 bases and J by 7 bases, with 10 bases between. The CDR3 is 12 amino acids. The CDR3 here is CSASDRGQPQHF. Written as DNA, the CDR3 is TGCAGTGCTAGTGACAGAGGCCAGCCCCAGCATTTT.

The V and J genes are TRBV15 and TRBJ2-7; possible D gene TRBD2, 6 bases. The V gene lost 0 bases and the J gene lost 12 bases, with 12 bases spanning the gap. Germline lookup yields CDR1 LNHNV and CDR2 YYDKDF (reference sequence). The length of the CDR3 is 12 residues. The CDR3 sequence is CATSRDHQGLYF. The CDR3, as DNA: TGTGCCACCAGCAGAGATCACCAGGGACTGTACTTC.

As regards this clone: Other DNA sequences in the sample encode the same CDR3. This chain connects TRBV15 to TRBJ1-5; D remains unclear. Trimming removed 0 bases at V and 1 base at J, with 7 bases between. CDR1 is LNHNV, CDR2 YYDKDF, per germline (reference sequence). CDR3 size: 15 residues. Here the CDR3 DNA reads TGTGCCACCAGCAGAGATAGAGGCAGCAATCAGCCCCAGCATTTT. Protein sequence: CATSRDRGSNQPQHF.

V and J are TRBV15 and TRBJ2-7; 9 bases align to TRBD2. J gave up 2 bases and V 3 bases, and 5 bases lay outside the gene matches. This CDR3 has 15 residues. The germline gives CDR1 LNHNV, CDR2 YYDKDF (reference sequence). CDR3 sequence reads: CATSSVAGEAYEQYF. CDR3 bases: TGTGCCACCAGCAGTGTAGCGGGGGAAGCCTACGAGCAGTACTTC.

The chain is built from TRBV6-6 and TRBJ1-2; tentatively, D is TRBD1 (5 bases). CDR3 length: 13 amino acids. V lost 7 bases to trimming and J lost 3 bases, with 12 bases between them. Per the germline V gene, CDR1 is MNHNY and CDR2 is SVGAGI (reference sequence). CDR3 nucleotide sequence: TGTGCCAGCAAAGGGGCATCGGACTATGGCTACACCTTC. Amino acid sequence: CASKGASDYGYTF.

V is TRBV7-2 and J is TRBJ2-1; 15 bases are shared with TRBD2. The germline gives CDR1 SGHTA, CDR2 FQGNSA. This CDR3 region has 16 residues. Trimming removed 1 base from V and 9 bases from J; junction bases left unmatched: 4. The CDR3 spells CASSLVGTSGGPEQFF. CDR3 sequence (DNA): TGTGCCAGCAGCTTAGTGGGGACTAGCGGGGGGCCTGAGCAGTTCTTC. The whole variable domain, filled in from reference TRBV7-2 and TRBJ2-1, reads GAGVSQSPSNKVTEKGKDVELRCDPISGHTALYWYRQSLGQGLEFLIYFQGNSAPDKSGLPSDRFSAERTGGSVSTLTIQRTQQEDSAVYLCASSLVGTSGGPEQFFGPGTRLTVL.

The rearrangement links TRBV4-1 to TRBJ2-3; D is perhaps TRBD1 (6 bases). V was cut by 0 bases and J by 6 bases, with 16 bases left in between. The CDR3 is made up of 16 amino acids. Germline loops: CDR1 MGHRA, CDR2 YSYEKL. Here the CDR3 reads CASSQDHRVTLDTQYF. The CDR3 nucleotides read TGCGCCAGCAGCCAAGATCACAGGGTTACGCTGGATACGCAGTATTTT.

The chain carries TRBV7-8 and TRBJ1-6, with 7 bases lining up with TRBD1. Germline values: CDR1 SGHVS, CDR2 FQNEAQ. V gave up 0 bases and J gave up 6 bases; unmatched junction bases: 2. This CDR3 spans 15 amino acids. The CDR3 sequence: CASSLAGQVNSPLHF. CDR3 sequence (DNA): TGTGCCAGCAGCTTAGCTGGACAGGTTAATTCACCCCTCCACTTT.

This clone was seen a handful of times. Here the CDR3 reads CASRRGNQPQHF. The CDR3 bases are TGTGCCAGCAGACGGGGCAATCAGCCCCAGCATTTT. The chain links TRBV28 to TRBJ1-5; D call uncertain. Trimming took 6 bases from V and 2 from J, leaving 5 bases between them. CDR3 length equals 12 residues. Germline-derived CDR1 and CDR2 are MDHEN and SYDVKM.

The chain joins TRBV11-3 to TRBJ2-2; possible D gene TRBD1, 6 bases. V lost 2 bases and J lost 6, with 10 bases in between. CDR3 length: 14 amino acids. The V gene's germline CDR1 is SGHNT and CDR2 YENEEA. This CDR3 reads CASSLIQGAGELFF. Written as DNA, the CDR3 is TGTGCCAGCAGCTTAATACAGGGCGCCGGGGAGCTGTTTTTT.

V gene TRBV19 combines with J gene TRBJ2-1; 12 bases are shared with TRBD2. The CDR3 is made up of 18 amino acids. V lost 3 bases, J lost 4 bases, and 10 bases stayed unmatched. Per the germline V gene, CDR1 is LNHDA and CDR2 is SQIVND (reference sequence). As DNA, the CDR3 is TGTGCCAGTAGTATTCGTTTTGGACTAGCGGGGATTTACAATGAGCAGTTCTTC. Translating it yields CASSIRFGLAGIYNEQFF. Complete variable domain (other parts from reference TRBV19 and TRBJ2-1): DGGITQSPKYLFRKEGQNVTLSCEQNLNHDAMYWYRQDPGQGLRLIYYSQIVNDFQKGDIAEGYSVSREKKESFPLTVTSAQKNPTAFYLCASSIRFGLAGIYNEQFFGPGTRLTVL.

The chain recombines TRBV5-1 with TRBJ2-4; D is ambiguous. The CDR3 has 17 amino acids. CDR1 and CDR2 from the germline V gene are SGHRS and YFSETQ. The ends were cut back, 0 bases at V and 0 bases at J, with 13 bases in the middle. The CDR3: CASSLGPGSLAKNIQYF. For the CDR3, the DNA is TGCGCCAGCAGCTTGGGTCCGGGTTCACTAGCCAAAAACATTCAGTACTTC.

The chain is built from TRBV6-5 and TRBJ1-3; D unresolved. Germline values: CDR1 MNHEY, CDR2 SVGAGI. This CDR3 region has 15 residues. The germline V and J ends were trimmed by 4 bases and 0 bases, with 10 bases remaining between them. Here the CDR3 DNA reads TGTGCCAGCAGTTCCTATGCCTCCTCTGGAAACACCATATATTTT. It specifies CASSSYASSGNTIYF.

This chain connects TRBV3-1 (or the pseudogene TRBV3-2) to TRBJ1-4; 9 bases agree with TRBD1. The CDR3 runs 15 residues. Germline CDR1 and CDR2: LGHDT and YNNKEL (reference sequence). V lost 4 bases to trimming and J lost 8 bases; unmatched junction nucleotides: 8. The CDR3, as DNA: TGTGCCAGCAGCCGACCCGGGACAGGGATGGAAAAACTGTTTTTT. This codes for CASSRPGTGMEKLFF.

The gene calls are TRBV19 and TRBJ2-2; D possibly corresponds to TRBD1 (6 bases). Looked up from germline, CDR1 is LNHDA and CDR2 is SQIVND (reference sequence). CDR3 length: 15 amino acids. With 6 bases removed from V and 0 bases from J, the gap between germline ends came to 11 bases. CDR3 loop: CASSSGQTNTGELFF. The CDR3 region has the DNA TGTGCCAGTAGCTCGGGACAAACGAACACCGGGGAGCTGTTTTTT.

This clone has only one observation. This chain uses TRBV30 with TRBJ1-3; 7 bases align to TRBD1. The V gene end was trimmed by 2 bases and the J gene end by 0 bases; junction bases not matched to a gene: 1. Germline-derived CDR1 and CDR2 are GTSNPN and SVGIG (reference sequence). The CDR3 has 14 amino acids. This CDR3 is CAWSKGASGNTIYF. The CDR3 DNA sequence: TGTGCCTGGAGTAAGGGGGCCTCTGGAAACACCATATATTTT. Together with reference TRBV30 and TRBJ1-3, the CDR3 gives the full variable domain: SQTIHQWPATLVQPVGSPLSLECTVEGTSNPNLYWYRQAAGRGLQLLFYSVGIGQISSEVPQNLSASRPQDRQFILSSKKLLLSDSGFYLCAWSKGASGNTIYFGEGSWLTVV.

This chain links TRBV7-9 with TRBJ1-5; D is ambiguous. Per the germline V gene, CDR1 is SEHNR and CDR2 is FQNEAQ (reference sequence). Trimming cost V 2 bases and J 6 bases, with 17 bases left between them. This CDR3 comprises 16 residues. The CDR3 protein is CASSLTGASVGQPQHF. CDR3 coding DNA: TGTGCCAGCAGCTTAACGGGAGCCAGCGTGGGTCAGCCCCAGCATTTT.